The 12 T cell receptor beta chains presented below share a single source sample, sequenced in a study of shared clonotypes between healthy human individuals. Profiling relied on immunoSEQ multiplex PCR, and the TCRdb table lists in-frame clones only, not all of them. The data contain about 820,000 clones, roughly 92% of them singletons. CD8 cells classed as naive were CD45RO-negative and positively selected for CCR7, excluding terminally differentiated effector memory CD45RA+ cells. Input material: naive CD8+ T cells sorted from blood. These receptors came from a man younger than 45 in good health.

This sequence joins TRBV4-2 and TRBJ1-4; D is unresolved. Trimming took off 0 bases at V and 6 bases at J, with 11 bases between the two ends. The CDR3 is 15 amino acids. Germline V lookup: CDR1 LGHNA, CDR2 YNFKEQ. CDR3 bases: TGTGCCAGCAGCCAAGATCAGGACGGGGATGAAAAACTGTTTTTT. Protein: CASSQDQDGDEKLFF.

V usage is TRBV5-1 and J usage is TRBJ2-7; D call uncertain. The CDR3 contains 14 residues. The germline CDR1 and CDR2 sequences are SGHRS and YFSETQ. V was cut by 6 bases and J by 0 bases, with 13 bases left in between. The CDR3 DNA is TGCGCCAGCAACTCGGATGGAAACTCCTACGAGCAGTACTTC. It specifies CASNSDGNSYEQYF.

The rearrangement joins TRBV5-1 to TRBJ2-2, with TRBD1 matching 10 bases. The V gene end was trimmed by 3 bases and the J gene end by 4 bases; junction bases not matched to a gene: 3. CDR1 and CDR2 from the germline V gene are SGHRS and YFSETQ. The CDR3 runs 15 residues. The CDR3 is CASSSGQGTTGELFF. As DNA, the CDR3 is TGCGCCAGCAGCTCGGGACAGGGGACCACCGGGGAGCTGTTTTTT.

CDR3 DNA sequence: TGTGCCAGCAGCAAAGCCAAGAGGATTAGCTACACCTTC. Its protein is CASSKAKRISYTF. The rearrangement uses TRBV21-1 and TRBJ1-2. TRBV21-1 counts as a pseudogene. This CDR3 has 13 residues.

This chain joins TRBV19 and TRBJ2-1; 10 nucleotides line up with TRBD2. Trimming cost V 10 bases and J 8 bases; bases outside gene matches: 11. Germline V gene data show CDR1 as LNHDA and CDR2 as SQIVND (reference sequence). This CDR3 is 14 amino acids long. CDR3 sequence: CATSPSGSVYEQFF. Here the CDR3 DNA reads TGTGCCACCTCACCTAGCGGGAGTGTGTATGAGCAGTTCTTC.

The CDR3 coding sequence is TGTGCCAGCAGTTCCCTAGCGGGAGTTGGGGAGCAGTTCTTC. This gives the protein CASSSLAGVGEQFF. The J gene is TRBJ2-1, the V gene TRBV27; 10 bases match TRBD2. Germline loops: CDR1 MNHEY, CDR2 SMNVEV (reference sequence). Losses at the gene ends were 4 bases for V and 10 bases for J; bases not matched to a gene: 7. This CDR3 has 14 residues.

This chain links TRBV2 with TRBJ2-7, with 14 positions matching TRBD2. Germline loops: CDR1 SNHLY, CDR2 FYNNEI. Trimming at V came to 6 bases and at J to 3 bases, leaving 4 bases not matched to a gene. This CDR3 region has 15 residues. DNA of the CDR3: TGTGCCAGCAGAACGACTAGCGGGAGGGTCTACGAGCAGTACTTC. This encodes CASRTTSGRVYEQYF. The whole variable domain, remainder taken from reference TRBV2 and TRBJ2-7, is EPEVTQTPSHQVTQMGQEVILRCVPISNHLYFYWYRQILGQKVEFLVSFYNNEISEKSEIFDDQFSVERPDGSNFTLKIRSTKLEDSAMYFCASRTTSGRVYEQYFGPGTRLTVT.

The chain's CDR3 is CASSLDPLAGVSDTQYF. CDR3 coding DNA: TGTGCCAGCAGCTTGGATCCACTAGCGGGAGTATCAGATACGCAGTATTTT. This chain uses TRBV7-9 with TRBJ2-3, with 11 positions matching TRBD2. The CDR3 consists of 17 residues. V dropped 3 bases and J dropped 4; count of bases not matched to a gene: 9. Germline CDR1 reads SEHNR; CDR2 reads FQNEAQ (reference sequence).

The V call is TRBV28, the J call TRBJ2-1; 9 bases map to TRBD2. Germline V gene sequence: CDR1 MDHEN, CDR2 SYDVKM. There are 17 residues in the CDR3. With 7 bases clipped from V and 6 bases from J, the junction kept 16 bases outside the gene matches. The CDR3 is CASNSLKLAGMSNEQFF. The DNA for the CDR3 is TGTGCCAGCAATAGTCTTAAGCTAGCGGGGATGAGCAATGAGCAGTTCTTC. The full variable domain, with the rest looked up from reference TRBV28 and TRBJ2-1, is DVKVTQSSRYLVKRTGEKVFLECVQDMDHENMFWYRQDPGLGLRLIYFSYDVKMKEKGDIPEGYSVSREKKERFSLILESASTNQTSMYLCASNSLKLAGMSNEQFFGPGTRLTVL.

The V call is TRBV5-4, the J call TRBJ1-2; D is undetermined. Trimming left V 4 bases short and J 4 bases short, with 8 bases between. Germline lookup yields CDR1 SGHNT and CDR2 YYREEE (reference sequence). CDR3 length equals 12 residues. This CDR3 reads CASSPSGYGYTF. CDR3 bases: TGTGCCAGCAGCCCATCCGGCTATGGCTACACCTTC.

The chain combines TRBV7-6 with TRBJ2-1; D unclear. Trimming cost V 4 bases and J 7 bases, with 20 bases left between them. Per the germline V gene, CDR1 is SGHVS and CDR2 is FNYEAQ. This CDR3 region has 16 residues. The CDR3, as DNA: TGTGCCAGCAGCTCCTACGTTGACGTCAAACCTAATGAGCAGTTCTTC. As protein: CASSSYVDVKPNEQFF.

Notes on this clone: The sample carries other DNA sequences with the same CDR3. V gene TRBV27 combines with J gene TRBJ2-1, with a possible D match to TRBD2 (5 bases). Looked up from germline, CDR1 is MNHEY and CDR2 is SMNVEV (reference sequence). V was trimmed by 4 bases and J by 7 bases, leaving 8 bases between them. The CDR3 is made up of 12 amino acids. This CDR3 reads CASSYGVNEQFF. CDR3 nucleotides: TGTGCCAGCAGTTACGGGGTTAATGAGCAGTTCTTC.